Following are 14 T cell receptor beta chains from one sample sequenced in a study of blood T cell repertoires in COVID-19. Using immunoSEQ multiplex PCR, the repertoire was profiled, and TCRdb retains in-frame clones only, with some absent. This sample has about 93,000 clones, with about nine tenths found just once. What was sequenced was peripheral blood. Source of these receptors: a man aged 55 to 69 with COVID-19, enrolled during active disease.

J is TRBJ1-1 and V is TRBV7-6; no firm D call. The germline CDR1 and CDR2 sequences are SGHVS and FNYEAQ. The CDR3 has 16 amino acids. Trimming cost V 4 bases and J 3 bases, with 18 bases left between them. The CDR3 reads CASSSRGREGDTEAFF. CDR3 in DNA: TGTGCCAGCAGCTCCAGAGGGAGGGAGGGAGACACTGAAGCTTTCTTT. Complete variable domain (other parts from reference TRBV7-6 and TRBJ1-1): GAGVSQSPRYKVTKRGQDVALRCDPISGHVSLYWYRQALGQGPEFLTYFNYEAQQDKSGLPNDRFSAERPEGSISTLTIQRTEQRDSAMYRCASSSRGREGDTEAFFGQGTRLTVV.

The chain carries TRBV2 and TRBJ2-5; D is perhaps TRBD1 (6 bases). Germline CDR1 SNHLY, CDR2 FYNNEI. Deletions cut 0 bases from V and 3 bases from J, with 8 bases between. The CDR3 length is 14 residues. In nucleotides, the CDR3 is TGTGCCAGCAGTGAAGCGAGGACAGAAGAGACCCAGTACTTC. This gives the protein CASSEARTEETQYF.

The chain has TRBV21-1 and TRBJ2-3; the table gives TRBD1 as D, unverified against the DNA. TRBV21-1 is annotated as a pseudogene. The CDR3 spans 16 residues. DNA of the CDR3: TGTGCCAGCAGCCCCCAGGGGAGACAGGGGGTGGATACGCAGTATTTT. Amino acid sequence: CASSPQGRQGVDTQYF.

This rearrangement joins TRBV7-9 to TRBJ2-6; possibly TRBD2 for D (6 bases). The CDR3 totals 14 residues. Germline assignment: CDR1 SEHNR and CDR2 FQNEAQ (reference sequence). Trimming took off 6 bases at V and 11 bases at J, with 17 bases between the two ends. CDR3 nucleotide sequence: TGTGCCAGCAGGGGGAGGCTCTTTGACGACGTCCTGACTTTC. This codes for CASRGRLFDDVLTF.

The chain couples TRBV28 to TRBJ2-7; possibly TRBD2 for D (6 bases). Trimming shortened V by 6 bases and J by 0 bases, and 24 bases separated the two germline ends. The CDR3 contains 18 residues. The germline gives CDR1 MDHEN, CDR2 SYDVKM. The CDR3 reads CASRISGDDGSSSYEQYF. CDR3 nucleotides: TGTGCCAGCAGAATCTCCGGGGACGACGGGAGCAGCTCCTACGAGCAGTACTTC. Using reference TRBV28 and TRBJ2-7 for the parts outside the CDR3, the full variable domain is DVKVTQSSRYLVKRTGEKVFLECVQDMDHENMFWYRQDPGLGLRLIYFSYDVKMKEKGDIPEGYSVSREKKERFSLILESASTNQTSMYLCASRISGDDGSSSYEQYFGPGTRLTVT.

The gene calls are TRBV5-1 and TRBJ2-1, with D perhaps matching TRBD1 (6 bases). This CDR3 has 14 amino acids. The V end was cut by 3 bases, the J end by 5 bases, with 12 bases between. The germline V gene encodes CDR1 SGHRS and CDR2 YFSETQ. CDR3 sequence (DNA): TGCGCCAGCAGCTCCGGGACACCCGACAATGAGCAGTTCTTC. Its protein is CASSSGTPDNEQFF.

This chain connects TRBV5-1 to TRBJ1-6, with TRBD1 matching over 9 bases. Germline CDR1 and CDR2: SGHRS and YFSETQ. The CDR3 runs 14 residues. V gave up 4 bases and J gave up 7 bases; unmatched junction bases: 3. CDR3 region: CASSHGQGNSPLHF. CDR3 bases: TGCGCCAGCAGCCACGGACAGGGGAATTCACCCCTCCACTTT.

V gene TRBV27 combines with J gene TRBJ1-2, with a weak D call TRBD1 (6 bases). This CDR3 is 14 amino acids long. CDR1 is MNHEY and CDR2 is SMNVEV in the germline V gene (reference sequence). Trimming took 3 bases from V and 4 from J, leaving 12 bases between them. The CDR3 sequence: CASSLAGTPYGYTF. The CDR3 coding sequence is TGTGCCAGCAGTTTGGCCGGGACACCCTATGGCTACACCTTC.

This sequence joins TRBV28 and TRBJ2-7, with 7 bases fitting TRBD2. This CDR3 is built from 15 residues. CDR1 is MDHEN and CDR2 is SYDVKM in the germline V gene. The trim removed 8 bases at V and 6 bases at J, leaving 16 bases unmatched. The CDR3 bases are TGTGCCAGCGGATCCACTAGCGACGGACGGGGCGAGCAGTACTTC. Its translation: CASGSTSDGRGEQYF.

The chain carries TRBV28 and TRBJ2-7, with 10 bases matching TRBD2. CDR1 is MDHEN, CDR2 SYDVKM, per germline. The CDR3 totals 14 residues. J gave up 0 bases and V 8 bases, and 4 bases lay outside the gene matches. CDR3 in amino acids: CASQREGLSYEQYF. In nucleotides, the CDR3 is TGTGCCAGCCAGCGGGAGGGCCTCTCCTACGAGCAGTACTTC.

The chain joins TRBV30 to TRBJ1-5; the D is unclear. V lost 2 bases and J lost 1, with 6 bases in between. The germline V gene has CDR1 GTSNPN and CDR2 SVGIG (reference sequence). The CDR3 runs 13 residues. In DNA, the CDR3 is TGTGCCTGGAGTATACAGAGCAATCAGCCCCAGCATTTT. Amino acids: CAWSIQSNQPQHF.

The chain links TRBV9 to TRBJ1-4; D unresolved. The CDR3 extends over 14 amino acids. V was clipped by 0 bases and J by 4 bases, with 7 bases between them. The germline V gene has CDR1 SGDLS and CDR2 YYNGEE. CDR3: CASSVGTVNEKLFF. The CDR3 DNA sequence: TGTGCCAGCAGCGTAGGCACAGTTAATGAAAAACTGTTTTTT.

The chain combines TRBV5-6 with TRBJ1-3, with a possible D match to TRBD1 (5 bases). CDR3 size: 15 residues. The V end was cut by 1 base, the J end by 5 bases, with 13 bases between. Per germline, CDR1 SGHDT and CDR2 YYEEEE. The CDR3 loop reads CASSLLDTSRNTIYF. The CDR3, as DNA: TGTGCCAGCAGCTTGCTGGACACAAGTAGAAACACCATATATTTT.

V gene TRBV19 combines with J gene TRBJ1-5; no reliable D call. V lost 3 bases, J lost 5 bases, and 8 bases lay in between. CDR3 length equals 13 residues. Germline values: CDR1 LNHDA, CDR2 SQIVND (reference sequence). The CDR3 DNA sequence: TGTGCCAGTAGTATTTACCGGGATCAGCCCCAGCATTTT. This gives the protein CASSIYRDQPQHF. Together with reference TRBV19 and TRBJ1-5, the CDR3 gives the full variable domain: DGGITQSPKYLFRKEGQNVTLSCEQNLNHDAMYWYRQDPGQGLRLIYYSQIVNDFQKGDIAEGYSVSREKKESFPLTVTSAQKNPTAFYLCASSIYRDQPQHFGDGTRLSIL.